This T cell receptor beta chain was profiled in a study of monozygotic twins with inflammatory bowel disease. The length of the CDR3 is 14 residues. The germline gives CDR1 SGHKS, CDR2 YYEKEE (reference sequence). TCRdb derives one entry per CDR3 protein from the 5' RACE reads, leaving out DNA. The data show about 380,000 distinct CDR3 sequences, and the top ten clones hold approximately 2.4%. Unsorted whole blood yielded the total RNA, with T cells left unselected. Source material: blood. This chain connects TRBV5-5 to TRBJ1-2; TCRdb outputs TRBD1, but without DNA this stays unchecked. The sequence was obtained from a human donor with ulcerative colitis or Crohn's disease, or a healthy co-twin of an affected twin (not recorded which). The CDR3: CASLGGRENYGYTF.